These 14 T cell receptor beta chains share one sample of origin, sequenced in a study of blood T cells in healthy people across ages. Combining a sample-barcoded 5' primer with a J-beta primer mix, a second PCR ran for roughly 6 to 12 cycles. From the 5' RACE reads, TCRdb called clonotypes with MiXCR, one entry per CDR3 protein. The table has 600,000 or so distinct CDR3 sequences, less than 35% seen once; the top ten hold 15% to 19%. Sequencing input: blood. These receptors were obtained from a woman of 80 years or more in good health.

This clonotype came up many times. The chain joins TRBV20-1 to TRBJ2-5, with D tentatively TRBD2 (5 bases). V lost 3 bases and J lost 7, with 15 bases in between. There are 13 residues in the CDR3. Germline CDR1 reads DFQATT; CDR2 reads SNEGSKA (reference sequence). The CDR3 DNA reads TGCAGTGCTAGCCCCGGGGAGCCAGGGACCCAGTACTTC. Residues: CSASPGEPGTQYF.

The rearrangement links TRBV5-1 to TRBJ1-6, with 9 bases identical to TRBD1. The length of the CDR3 is 14 residues. Germline CDR1 reads SGHRS; CDR2 reads YFSETQ. Unmatched junction bases numbered 3, after V lost 4 bases and J lost 7 bases. The CDR3 loop reads CASSTGQGNSPLHF. The CDR3 DNA reads TGCGCCAGCAGCACGGGACAGGGAAATTCACCCCTCCACTTT.

This clonotype has at least ten counts. The genes are TRBV9 and TRBJ2-5, with a tentative D call TRBD2 (5 bases). The ends were cut back, 2 bases at V and 1 base at J, with 12 bases in the middle. Germline values: CDR1 SGDLS, CDR2 YYNGEE. The CDR3 is 15 amino acids. DNA of the CDR3: TGTGCCAGCAGCGTTGGGAGTTCTACCCAAGAGACCCAGTACTTC. Its protein is CASSVGSSTQETQYF.

The sample holds many counts of this clonotype. The chain uses TRBV5-1 and TRBJ1-2; D might be TRBD1 (6 bases). This CDR3 has 14 amino acids. Trimming removed 4 bases from V and 3 bases from J, with 13 bases in between. Germline CDR1 reads SGHRS; CDR2 reads YFSETQ. CDR3 sequence: CASSDAGQYYGYTF. Here the CDR3 DNA reads TGCGCCAGCAGCGACGCCGGACAGTACTATGGCTACACCTTC.

This clonotype was counted once. An end of the junction differs from the germline gene, which may be a read error. The rearrangement uses TRBV27 and TRBJ2-7; tentatively, D is TRBD1 (6 bases). Germline V CDR1 and CDR2: MNHEY, SMNVEV (reference sequence). The CDR3 consists of 15 residues. The CDR3 reads CASSLYDRSPYEQYF. The CDR3 nucleotides read TGTGCCAGCAGCTTATACGACAGGAGTCCCTACGAGCAGTACTTC.

With regard to this clonotype: A much larger clone lies a single base off, so this may be a read error. The rearrangement links TRBV11-3 to TRBJ2-1, with 9 bases identical to TRBD2. Germline CDR1 and CDR2: SGHNT and YENEEA. The ends lost 1 base at V and 6 bases at J; junction bases unmatched: 7. The CDR3 spans 16 residues. This CDR3 reads CASSLVAGGRANEQFF. The CDR3 bases are TGTGCCAGCAGCTTAGTTGCGGGGGGGCGGGCCAATGAGCAGTTCTTC.

With respect to this clonotype: A read error is possible here, since a much larger clone lies one base away. The chain employs TRBV2 and TRBJ2-5; the D call may be TRBD1 or TRBD2 (5 bases each). The CDR3 extends over 17 amino acids. The V end was cut by 8 bases, the J end by 11 bases, with 33 bases between. The germline V gene encodes CDR1 SNHLY and CDR2 FYNNEI. Written as DNA, the CDR3 is TGTGCCAGCGGCGAGGGAATGACAGCGCCCCCCTACAATGAGCAGTACTTC. This encodes CASGEGMTAPPYNEQYF.

This sequence joins TRBV5-1 and TRBJ1-4; TRBD1 is a possible D gene (6 bases). With 0 bases removed from V and 5 bases from J, the gap between germline ends came to 11 bases. This CDR3 is built from 15 residues. Germline V gene data show CDR1 as SGHRS and CDR2 as YFSETQ. CDR3 region: CASSLVGGLNEKLFF. The CDR3 bases are TGCGCCAGCAGCTTGGTGGGGGGCCTAAATGAAAAACTGTTTTTT.

In this sample, this clonotype turned up many times. This could be a read error, since a much larger clone is one nucleotide away. The chain has TRBV6-2 or TRBV6-3 and TRBJ2-7, with 10 nucleotides matching TRBD1. V lost 7 bases, J lost 3 bases, and 6 bases stayed unmatched. The CDR3 totals 14 residues. Per germline, CDR1 MNHEY and CDR2 SVGEGT. DNA for the CDR3: TGTGCCAGCATGGACCGGGACAGGGGCTACGAGCAGTACTTC. As protein: CASMDRDRGYEQYF.

This clonotype was seen more than once but under ten times. This chain joins TRBV3-1 and TRBJ1-4; 7 bases fit TRBD1. Germline lookup yields CDR1 LGHDT and CDR2 YNNKEL (reference sequence). This CDR3 has 15 residues. With V trimmed by 4 bases and J by 5 bases, 7 bases remained unmatched. The CDR3 is CASSPLTGTNEKLFF. The CDR3 coding sequence is TGTGCCAGCAGCCCGCTGACAGGGACCAATGAAAAACTGTTTTTT. Filled out from reference TRBV3-1 and TRBJ1-4, the complete variable domain reads DTAVSQTPKYLVTQMGNDKSIKCEQNLGHDTMYWYKQDSKKFLKIMFSYNNKELIINETVPNRFSPKSPDKAHLNLHINSLELGDSAVYFCASSPLTGTNEKLFFGSGTQLSVL.

This clonotype was recorded at least ten times. The chain carries TRBV4-2 and TRBJ1-4; D might be TRBD1 (6 bases). Germline values: CDR1 LGHNA, CDR2 YNFKEQ. This CDR3 is 16 amino acids long. Trimming left V 4 bases short and J 6 bases short, with 18 bases between. The DNA of the CDR3 is TGTGCCAGCAGCCCCCTATTCGGCAGGGGAGATGAAAAACTGTTTTTT. Translation gives CASSPLFGRGDEKLFF.

For this clonotype: With a much larger clone just one base away, this may be a read error. The CDR3 loop is CASSFDGQAINEKLFF. CDR3 DNA: TGTGCCAGCAGCTTCGACGGACAGGCCATTAATGAAAAACTGTTTTTT. This sequence joins TRBV7-2 and TRBJ1-4; 7 nucleotides match TRBD1. Germline-derived CDR1 and CDR2 are SGHTA and FQGNSA. J lost 4 bases, V lost 3 bases, and 8 bases had no gene match. CDR3 length equals 16 residues.

In this sample, this clonotype turned up many times. The chain is built from TRBV20-1 and TRBJ2-7; 8 bases are a match to TRBD2. The V gene end was trimmed by 3 bases and the J gene end by 4 bases; junction bases not matched to a gene: 8. Germline lookup yields CDR1 DFQATT and CDR2 SNEGSKA (reference sequence). The CDR3 sequence is 14 residues long. This chain's CDR3 is CSASVGGGSYEQYF. The CDR3 DNA sequence: TGCAGTGCTAGCGTCGGCGGGGGGTCGTACGAGCAGTACTTC.

In its sample, this clonotype was seen a few times. The J gene is TRBJ1-6, the V gene TRBV11-1; D uncertain. The CDR3 is 13 amino acids. Trimming left V 1 base short and J 10 bases short, with 8 bases between. Germline CDR1 is SGHAT and CDR2 is FQDESV (reference sequence). The CDR3 here is CASSLVGSSPLHF. The DNA of the CDR3 is TGTGCCAGCAGCTTAGTGGGGTCATCACCCCTCCACTTT. Full variable domain (outside the CDR3, taken from reference TRBV11-1 and TRBJ1-6): EAEVAQSPRYKITEKSQAVAFWCDPISGHATLYWYRQILGQGPELLVQFQDESVVDDSQLPKDRFSAERLKGVDSTLKIQPAELGDSAMYLCASSLVGSSPLHFGNGTRLTVT.